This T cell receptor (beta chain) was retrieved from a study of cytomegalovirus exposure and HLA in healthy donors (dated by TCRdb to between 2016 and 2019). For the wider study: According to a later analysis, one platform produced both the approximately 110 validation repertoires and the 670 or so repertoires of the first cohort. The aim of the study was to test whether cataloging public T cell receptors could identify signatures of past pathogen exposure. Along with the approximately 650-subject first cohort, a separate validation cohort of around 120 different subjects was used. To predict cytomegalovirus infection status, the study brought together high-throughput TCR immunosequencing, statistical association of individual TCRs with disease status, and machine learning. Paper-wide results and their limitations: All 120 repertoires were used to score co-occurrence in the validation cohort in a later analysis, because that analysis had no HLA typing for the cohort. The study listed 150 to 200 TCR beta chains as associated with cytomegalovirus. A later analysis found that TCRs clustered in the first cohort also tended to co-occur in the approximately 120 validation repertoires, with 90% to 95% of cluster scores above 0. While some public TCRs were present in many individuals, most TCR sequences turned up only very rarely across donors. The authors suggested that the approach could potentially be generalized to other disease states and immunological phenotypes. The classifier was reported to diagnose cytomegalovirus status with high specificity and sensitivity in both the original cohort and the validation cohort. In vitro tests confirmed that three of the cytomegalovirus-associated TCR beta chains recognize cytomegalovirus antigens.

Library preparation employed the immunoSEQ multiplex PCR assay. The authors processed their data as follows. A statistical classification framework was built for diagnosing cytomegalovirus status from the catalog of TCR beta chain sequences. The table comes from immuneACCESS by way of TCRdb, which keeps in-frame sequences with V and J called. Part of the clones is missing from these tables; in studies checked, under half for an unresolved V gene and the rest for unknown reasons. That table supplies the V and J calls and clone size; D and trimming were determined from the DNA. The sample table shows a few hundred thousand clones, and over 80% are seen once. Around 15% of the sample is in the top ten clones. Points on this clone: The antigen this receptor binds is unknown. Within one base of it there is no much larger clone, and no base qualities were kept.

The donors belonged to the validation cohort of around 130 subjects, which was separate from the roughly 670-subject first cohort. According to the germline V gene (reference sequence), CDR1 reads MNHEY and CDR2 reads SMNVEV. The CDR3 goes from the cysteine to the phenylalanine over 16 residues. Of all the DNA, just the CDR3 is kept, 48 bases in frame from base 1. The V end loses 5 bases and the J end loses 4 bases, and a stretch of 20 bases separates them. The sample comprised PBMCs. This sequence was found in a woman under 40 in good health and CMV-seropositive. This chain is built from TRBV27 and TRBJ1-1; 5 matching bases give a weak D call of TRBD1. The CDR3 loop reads CASSAPGPGGFTEAFF. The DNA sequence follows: TGTGCCAGCAGTGCACCGGGACCCGGAGGATTCACTGAAGCTTTCTTT.